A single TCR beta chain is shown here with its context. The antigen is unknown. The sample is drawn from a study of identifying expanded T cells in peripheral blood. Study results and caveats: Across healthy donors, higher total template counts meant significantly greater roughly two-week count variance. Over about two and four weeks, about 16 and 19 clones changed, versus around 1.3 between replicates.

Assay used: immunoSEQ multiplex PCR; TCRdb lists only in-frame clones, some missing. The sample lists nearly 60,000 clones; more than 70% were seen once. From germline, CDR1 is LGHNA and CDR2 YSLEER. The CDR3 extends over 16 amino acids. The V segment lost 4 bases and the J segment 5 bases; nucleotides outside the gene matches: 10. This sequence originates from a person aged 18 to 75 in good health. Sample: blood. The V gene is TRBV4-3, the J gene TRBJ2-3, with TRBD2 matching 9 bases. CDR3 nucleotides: TGCGCCAGCAGCCCCGGACGCGGGGGGGCTGGAGATACGCAGTATTTT. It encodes CASSPGRGGAGDTQYF.